This passage covers 6 T cell receptor beta chains from one sample sequenced in a study of PD-1 blockade in classical Hodgkin lymphoma. All the patients suffered relapse after autologous stem cell transplantation, and brentuximab vedotin exposure differed. The method was immunoSEQ multiplex PCR; TCRdb's version includes in-frame clones alone and lacks a portion of them. The sample has around 99,000 clones, roughly 76% seen once. Source: peripheral blood mononuclear cells (PBMCs), taken before the second cycle of nivolumab. The receptors were gathered from a human donor with classical Hodgkin lymphoma.

This chain joins TRBV5-4 and TRBJ2-2, with 9 bases identical to TRBD2. The CDR3 has 17 residues. CDR1 and CDR2 from the germline V gene are SGHNT and YYREEE (reference sequence). Germline trimming cut 3 bases from V and 4 bases from J; bases unmatched to any gene: 10. The CDR3 region is CASSSGASGTPTGELFF. The CDR3 coding sequence is TGTGCCAGCAGCTCTGGGGCTAGCGGGACCCCCACCGGGGAGCTGTTTTTT.

The table lists this clone with a count of one. V is TRBV11-2 and J is TRBJ2-5; D may match TRBD1 or TRBD2 (5 bases each). Germline CDR1 is SGHAT and CDR2 is FQNNGV. The CDR3 has 13 residues. Trimming shortened V by 5 bases and J by 4 bases, and 11 bases separated the two germline ends. CDR3 DNA sequence: TGTGCCAGCAGCCAGGGCGGGCCAGAGACCCAGTACTTC. It codes for CASSQGGPETQYF.

The chain's CDR3 is CASSILGADEKLFF. The CDR3 DNA follows: TGTGCCAGTAGTATCTTGGGGGCAGATGAAAAACTGTTTTTT. This chain links TRBV19 with TRBJ1-4; a possible D gene is TRBD1 (6 bases). V shed 3 bases and J shed 6 bases, with 11 bases lying between them. The CDR3 loop spans 14 amino acids. Germline CDR1 LNHDA, CDR2 SQIVND (reference sequence).

The J gene is TRBJ2-3, the V gene TRBV5-1, with a possible D match to TRBD2 (6 bases). CDR3 length: 18 amino acids. Trimming pared 0 bases from V and 5 bases from J, leaving 22 bases between. Germline V gives CDR1 SGHRS, CDR2 YFSETQ. CDR3 DNA sequence: TGCGCCAGCAGCTTGGGATCTGGAGGTGGGACTCCCGGAGATACGCAGTATTTT. Translating it yields CASSLGSGGGTPGDTQYF.

The chain joins TRBV28 to TRBJ2-7; D is possibly TRBD1 or TRBD2 (5 bases each). The CDR3 sequence is 12 residues long. Per germline, CDR1 MDHEN and CDR2 SYDVKM. Trimming took off 8 bases at V and 9 bases at J, with 17 bases between the two ends. CDR3: CASGTAPLAQYF. In DNA form, the CDR3 reads TGTGCCAGCGGGACGGCCCCCCTTGCGCAGTACTTC.

The rearrangement links TRBV30 to TRBJ2-7; D unclear. The CDR3 is 14 residues long. Germline assignment: CDR1 GTSNPN and CDR2 SVGIG (reference sequence). V gave up 0 bases and J gave up 1 base, with 10 bases separating them. The CDR3 DNA reads as TGTGCCTGGAGTGTATATAGGATATCCTACGAGCAGTACTTC. This translates into CAWSVYRISYEQYF. The whole variable domain, filled in from reference TRBV30 and TRBJ2-7, reads SQTIHQWPATLVQPVGSPLSLECTVEGTSNPNLYWYRQAAGRGLQLLFYSVGIGQISSEVPQNLSASRPQDRQFILSSKKLLLSDSGFYLCAWSVYRISYEQYFGPGTRLTVT.